A single TCR beta chain is shown here with its context. This sample is drawn from a study of blood T cell repertoires in COVID-19. Study-level background: T cells, B-cell-depleted T cells, or PBMCs provided the cDNA or gDNA that served as material.

During active infection, Seattle patients enrolled and were then monitored through disease. Per the study methods: For nucleated cells, counts were estimated from reference gene primer amplification. TCRdb keeps only in-frame clones here, not all; method: immunoSEQ multiplex PCR. Clone size and the V and J calls come from that table; the DNA yielded D and trimming. The sample lists about half a million clones, approximately 89% occurring once. The CDR3 is 15 residues long. The germline CDR1 and CDR2 sequences are MNHNY and SVGAGI (reference sequence). V trimming: 4 bases; J trimming: 7 bases; junction bases outside the gene matches: 5.

V is TRBV6-6 and J is TRBJ2-2; TRBD2 matches at 11 bases. The sequence came from a man aged 18 to 35 with COVID-19, enrolled during active disease. Sequencing was done on a sample of peripheral blood. The CDR3 DNA follows: TGTGCCAGCAGTTTAGCGGGAGGGCCGAGCGGGGAGCTGTTTTTT. It codes for CASSLAGGPSGELFF.